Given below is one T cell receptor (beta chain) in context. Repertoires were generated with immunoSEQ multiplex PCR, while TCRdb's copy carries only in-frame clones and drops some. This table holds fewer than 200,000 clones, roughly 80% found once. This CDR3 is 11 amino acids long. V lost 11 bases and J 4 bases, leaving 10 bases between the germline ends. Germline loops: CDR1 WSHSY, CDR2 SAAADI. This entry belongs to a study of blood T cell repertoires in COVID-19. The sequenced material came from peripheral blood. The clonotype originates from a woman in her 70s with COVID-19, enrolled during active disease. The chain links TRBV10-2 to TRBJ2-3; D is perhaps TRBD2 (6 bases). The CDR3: CACGGSDTQYF. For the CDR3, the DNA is TGCGCCTGTGGGGGGTCAGATACGCAGTATTTT.